This T cell receptor beta chain was identified in a study of blood T cell repertoires in COVID-19. Turning to the study itself: Researchers got acute and convalescent COVID-19 samples from the United States, Italy and Spain.

Authors' analysis steps: The authors estimated nucleated cell counts from reference gene primer amplification. Produced via immunoSEQ multiplex PCR; TCRdb's table is partial and in-frame only. V and J calls and clone size follow that table, whereas D and trimming were derived from the DNA. This table holds 94,000 or so clones, 84% found once. V lost 2 bases to trimming and J lost 4 bases; unmatched junction nucleotides: 4. Germline CDR1 and CDR2: MNHEY and SVGAGI. The CDR3 sequence is 14 residues long. The sequencing sample was made of peripheral blood. V and J are TRBV6-5 and TRBJ1-2; 7 nucleotides agree with TRBD1. The receptor was derived from a man in his sixties with acute or convalescent COVID-19. DNA of the CDR3: TGTGCCAGCAGTTACAGGGGGCGAGGCTATGGCTACACCTTC. It codes for CASSYRGRGYGYTF.